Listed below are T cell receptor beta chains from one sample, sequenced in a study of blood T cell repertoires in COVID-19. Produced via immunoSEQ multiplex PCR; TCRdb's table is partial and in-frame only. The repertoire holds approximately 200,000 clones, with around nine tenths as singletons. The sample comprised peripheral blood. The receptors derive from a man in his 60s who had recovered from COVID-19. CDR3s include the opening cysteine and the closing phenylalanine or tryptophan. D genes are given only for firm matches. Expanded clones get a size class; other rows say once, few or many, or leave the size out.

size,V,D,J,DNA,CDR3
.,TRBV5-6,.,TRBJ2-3,TGTGCCAGCGGGACAATTAGCACAGATACGCAGTATTTT,CASGTISTDTQYF
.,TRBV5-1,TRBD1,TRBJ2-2,TGCGCCAGCAGCTTCTTAAGACCGGGACAGGAAAACACCGGGGAGCTGTTTTTT,CASSFLRPGQENTGELFF
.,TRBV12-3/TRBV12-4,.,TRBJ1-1,TGTGCCAGCAGTTTGGGCAGGGGAGTAGTAGCTTTCTTT,CASSLGRGVVAFF
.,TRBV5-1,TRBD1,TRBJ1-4,TGCGCCAGCAGCTTGGCCTTGACAGGGAATGAAAAACTGTTTTTT,CASSLALTGNEKLFF
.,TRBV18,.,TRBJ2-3,TGTGCCAGCTCACCAAAGACTGGAAGCACAGATACGCAGTATTTT,CASSPKTGSTDTQYF
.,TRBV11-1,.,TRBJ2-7,TGTGCCAGCAGCCCCCCAGACAGCTACGAGCAGTACTTC,CASSPPDSYEQYF
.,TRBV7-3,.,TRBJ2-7,TGTGCCAGCAGCTCGGGCACAGGGATCCACGAGCAGTACTTC,CASSSGTGIHEQYF
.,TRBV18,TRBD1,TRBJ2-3,TGTGCCAGCTCACCGCCTCAGGACAGGGACGCAGATACGCAGTATTTT,CASSPPQDRDADTQYF
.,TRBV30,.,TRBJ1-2,TGTGCCTGGAGCGAGACAGACTATGGCTACACCTTC,CAWSETDYGYTF
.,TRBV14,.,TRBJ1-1,TGTGCCAGCAGCCAAAAGGGGTCTGGGGGCCTGGCTTTCTTT,CASSQKGSGGLAFF
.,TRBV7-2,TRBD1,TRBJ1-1,TGTGCCAGCAGCCAGGGACAGGGAGGTTTTTTCACTGAAGCTTTCTTT,CASSQGQGGFFTEAFF
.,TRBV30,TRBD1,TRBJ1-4,TGTGCCTGGAGTACCGCAGGGGGCACTAATGAAAAACTGTTTTTT,CAWSTAGGTNEKLFF
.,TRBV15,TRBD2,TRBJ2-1,TGTGCCACCAGCAGACGGACTAGCGGGAACAATGAGCAGTTCTTC,CATSRRTSGNNEQFF
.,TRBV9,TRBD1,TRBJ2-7,TGTGCCAGCAGCGTAGGGGGACAGGGGTACGAGCAGTACTTC,CASSVGGQGYEQYF
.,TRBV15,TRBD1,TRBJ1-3,TGTGCCACCAGCAGAGATCCCTGGACAGGGAGAGGAAACACCATATATTTT,CATSRDPWTGRGNTIYF
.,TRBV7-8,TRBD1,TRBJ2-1,TGTGCCAGCAGCTTCACAGGGGGCGGGGAGCAGTTCTTC,CASSFTGGGEQFF
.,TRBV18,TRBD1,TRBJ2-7,TGTGCCAGCTCACGGGACAGAGACTACGAGCAGTACTTC,CASSRDRDYEQYF
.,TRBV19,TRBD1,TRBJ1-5,TGTGCCAGTAGCCCTGACAGGGGTCGCAATCAGCCCCAGCATTTT,CASSPDRGRNQPQHF
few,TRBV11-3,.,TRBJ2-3,TGTGCCAGCAGCTTAGATCGGGGGGCGAGAGATACGCAGTATTTT,CASSLDRGARDTQYF
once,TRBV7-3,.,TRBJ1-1,TGTGCCAGCAGCTCTGACAGTACTGAAGCTTTCTTT,CASSSDSTEAFF
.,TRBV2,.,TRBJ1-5,TGTGCCAGCAGTGATCGGAGGGTCAATCAGCCCCAGCATTTT,CASSDRRVNQPQHF
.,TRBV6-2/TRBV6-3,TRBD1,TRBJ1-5,TGTGCCAGCAGTGTATTTTCGGGACAGGTTTTGGGGGGGTCCCAGCATTTT,CASSVFSGQVLGGSQHF
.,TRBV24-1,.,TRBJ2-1,TGTGCCACCAGTGAAGCTCGGCAGGGCACCAATGAGCAGTTCTTC,CATSEARQGTNEQFF